Each of the 10 T cell receptor beta chains below was sequenced from the same sample in a study of blood T cell repertoires in COVID-19. Libraries were prepared by immunoSEQ multiplex PCR; TCRdb keeps only in-frame clonotypes and omits some of them. The table records about 170,000 clones, around 90% of them present only once. Sequencing used peripheral blood. The receptors originated from a man between 60 and 75 years old with COVID-19, enrolled during active disease.

This clone has ten or more counts. The chain has TRBV19 and TRBJ1-1; 7 bases map to TRBD1. With V trimmed by 5 bases and J by 0 bases, 12 bases remained unmatched. The germline V gene encodes CDR1 LNHDA and CDR2 SQIVND (reference sequence). The CDR3 has 17 amino acids. The CDR3 here is CASSSTNRGTMNTEAFF. In DNA form, the CDR3 reads TGTGCCAGTAGTTCCACCAACAGGGGAACCATGAACACTGAAGCTTTCTTT.

The chain joins TRBV27 to TRBJ2-3; D is ambiguous. The V gene lost 5 bases and the J gene lost 7 bases, with 13 bases spanning the gap. The CDR3 totals 13 residues. The germline V gene encodes CDR1 MNHEY and CDR2 SMNVEV (reference sequence). The CDR3 sequence: CASSPWSSNTQYF. CDR3 DNA: TGTGCCAGCAGTCCCTGGAGCTCCAATACGCAGTATTTT.

The chain is built from TRBV14 and TRBJ1-2; 9 nucleotides align to TRBD1. This CDR3 is 15 amino acids long. Trimming removed 2 bases from V and 4 bases from J; junction bases left unmatched: 5. Germline lookup yields CDR1 SGHDN and CDR2 FVKESK. The CDR3 region is CASSQWGQGFYGYTF. CDR3 sequence (DNA): TGTGCCAGCAGCCAATGGGGACAGGGCTTCTATGGCTACACCTTC.

The gene calls are TRBV19 and TRBJ1-4, with 7 bases matching TRBD1. Trimming removed 7 bases from V and 7 bases from J; junction bases left unmatched: 6. Looked up from germline, CDR1 is LNHDA and CDR2 is SQIVND (reference sequence). This CDR3 region has 13 residues. CDR3 loop: CASKGRGIEKLFF. The DNA of the CDR3 is TGTGCCAGTAAGGGCAGGGGGATTGAAAAACTGTTTTTT. Looking up the rest from reference TRBV19 and TRBJ1-4 gives the full variable domain: DGGITQSPKYLFRKEGQNVTLSCEQNLNHDAMYWYRQDPGQGLRLIYYSQIVNDFQKGDIAEGYSVSREKKESFPLTVTSAQKNPTAFYLCASKGRGIEKLFFGSGTQLSVL.

As for this clone: Other nucleotide sequences in the sample specify the same CDR3. This chain uses TRBV24-1 with TRBJ1-5; 10 bases agree with TRBD1. The germline CDR1 and CDR2 sequences are KGHDR and SFDVKD. The V segment lost 3 bases and the J segment 4 bases; nucleotides outside the gene matches: 2. This CDR3 has 15 residues. The CDR3 spells CATSDRTGGNQPQHF. As DNA, the CDR3 is TGTGCCACCAGTGATCGGACAGGGGGAAATCAGCCCCAGCATTTT.

CDR3 sequence reads: CAGLGTPIFGYTF. The CDR3 DNA follows: TGTGCCGGGCTCGGGACACCGATCTTCGGCTACACCTTC. V usage is TRBV6-5 and J usage is TRBJ1-2, with TRBD1 as a possible D gene (6 bases). V lost 11 bases, J lost 8 bases, and 21 bases lay in between. Germline CDR1 reads MNHEY; CDR2 reads SVGAGI. CDR3 length: 13 residues.

The chain is built from TRBV19 and TRBJ2-7; 9 bases are shared with TRBD1. Germline CDR1 and CDR2: LNHDA and SQIVND (reference sequence). Germline trimming cut 4 bases from V and 4 bases from J; bases unmatched to any gene: 8. The CDR3 contains 15 residues. The CDR3 region is CASSSVGQGSYEQYF. The DNA for the CDR3 is TGTGCCAGTAGTAGCGTCGGACAGGGGTCGTACGAGCAGTACTTC.

J is TRBJ1-4 and V is TRBV7-2; D is unclear. Trimming removed 2 bases from V and 6 bases from J, with 10 bases in between. The CDR3 runs to 14 residues. Germline V gives CDR1 SGHTA, CDR2 FQGNSA. CDR3 in amino acids: CASSLTSTHEKLFF. CDR3 DNA: TGTGCCAGCAGCTTAACCAGTACGCATGAAAAACTGTTTTTT.

This sequence joins TRBV10-3 and TRBJ1-2; the D gene is possibly TRBD1 (6 bases). The CDR3 sequence is 16 residues long. V lost 3 bases and J 1 base, leaving 15 bases between the germline ends. From germline, CDR1 is ENHRY and CDR2 SYGVKD. The CDR3: CAISDFSKDSNYGYTF. CDR3 nucleotides: TGTGCCATCAGTGATTTCTCTAAGGACAGTAACTATGGCTACACCTTC.

The V gene is TRBV12-5, the J gene TRBJ1-1, with D uncertain. This CDR3 spans 14 amino acids. V was clipped by 2 bases and J by 0 bases, with 7 bases between them. Germline lookup yields CDR1 LGHNT and CDR2 FRNRAP. This CDR3 reads CASGLREMNTEAFF. The CDR3 nucleotides are TGTGCTAGTGGTTTGAGGGAGATGAACACTGAAGCTTTCTTT.